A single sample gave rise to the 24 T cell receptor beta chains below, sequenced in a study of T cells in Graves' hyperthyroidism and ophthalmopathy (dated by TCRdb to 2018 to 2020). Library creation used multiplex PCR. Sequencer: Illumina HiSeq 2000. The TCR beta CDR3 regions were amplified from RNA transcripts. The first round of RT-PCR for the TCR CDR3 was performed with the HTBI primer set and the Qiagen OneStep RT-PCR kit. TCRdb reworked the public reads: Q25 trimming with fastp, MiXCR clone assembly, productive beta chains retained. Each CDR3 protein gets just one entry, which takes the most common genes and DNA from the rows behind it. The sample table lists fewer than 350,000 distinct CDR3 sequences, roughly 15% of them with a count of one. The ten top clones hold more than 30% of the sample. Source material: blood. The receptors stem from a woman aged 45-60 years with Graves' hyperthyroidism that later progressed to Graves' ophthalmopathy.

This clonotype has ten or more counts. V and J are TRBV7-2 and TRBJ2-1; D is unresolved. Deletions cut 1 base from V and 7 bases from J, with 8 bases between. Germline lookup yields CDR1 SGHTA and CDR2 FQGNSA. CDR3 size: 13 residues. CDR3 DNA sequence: TGTGCCAGCAGCTTAGAACAGTGGAATGAGCAGTTCTTC. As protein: CASSLEQWNEQFF.

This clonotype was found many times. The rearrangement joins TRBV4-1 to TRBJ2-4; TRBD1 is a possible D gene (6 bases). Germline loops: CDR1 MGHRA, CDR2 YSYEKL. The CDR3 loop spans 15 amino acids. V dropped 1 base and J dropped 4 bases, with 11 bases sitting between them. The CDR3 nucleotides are TGCGCCAGCAGCCAAGGCTACAGGGAGAAAAACATTCAGTACTTC. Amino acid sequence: CASSQGYREKNIQYF.

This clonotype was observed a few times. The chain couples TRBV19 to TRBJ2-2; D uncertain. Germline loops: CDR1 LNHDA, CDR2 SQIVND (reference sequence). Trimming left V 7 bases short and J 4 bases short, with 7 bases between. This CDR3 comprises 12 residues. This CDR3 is CASTGATGELFF. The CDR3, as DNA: TGTGCCAGTACTGGTGCCACCGGGGAGCTGTTTTTT.

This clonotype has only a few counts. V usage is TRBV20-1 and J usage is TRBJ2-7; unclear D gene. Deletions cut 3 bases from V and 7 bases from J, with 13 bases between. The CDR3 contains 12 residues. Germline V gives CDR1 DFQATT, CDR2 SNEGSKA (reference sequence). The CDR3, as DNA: TGCAGTGCTAGTCTACTCCTCAGGGAGCAGTACTTC. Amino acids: CSASLLLREQYF.

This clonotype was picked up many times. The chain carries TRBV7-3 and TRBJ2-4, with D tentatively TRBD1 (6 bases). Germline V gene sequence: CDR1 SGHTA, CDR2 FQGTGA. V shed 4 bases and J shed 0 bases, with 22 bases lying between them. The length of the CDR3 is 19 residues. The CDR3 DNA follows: TGTGCCAGCAGCTCCGACCCCCGACAGGCTTCCATAGCCAAAAACATTCAGTACTTC. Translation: CASSSDPRQASIAKNIQYF.

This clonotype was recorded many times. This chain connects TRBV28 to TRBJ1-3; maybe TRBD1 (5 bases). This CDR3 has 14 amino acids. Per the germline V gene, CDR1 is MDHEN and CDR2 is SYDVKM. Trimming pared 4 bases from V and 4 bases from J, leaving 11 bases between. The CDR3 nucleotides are TGTGCCAGCAGTTCCCCAGGGACCGGAAACACCATATATTTT. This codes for CASSSPGTGNTIYF. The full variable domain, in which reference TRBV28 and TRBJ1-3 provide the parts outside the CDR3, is DVKVTQSSRYLVKRTGEKVFLECVQDMDHENMFWYRQDPGLGLRLIYFSYDVKMKEKGDIPEGYSVSREKKERFSLILESASTNQTSMYLCASSSPGTGNTIYFGEGSWLTVV.

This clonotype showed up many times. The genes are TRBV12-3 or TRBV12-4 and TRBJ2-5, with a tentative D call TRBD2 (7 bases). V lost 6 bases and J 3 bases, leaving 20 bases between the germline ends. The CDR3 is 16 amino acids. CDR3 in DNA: TGTGCCAGCAGCCTAGAGGGGGGGAGCAAGGAAGAGACCCAGTACTTC. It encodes CASSLEGGSKEETQYF.

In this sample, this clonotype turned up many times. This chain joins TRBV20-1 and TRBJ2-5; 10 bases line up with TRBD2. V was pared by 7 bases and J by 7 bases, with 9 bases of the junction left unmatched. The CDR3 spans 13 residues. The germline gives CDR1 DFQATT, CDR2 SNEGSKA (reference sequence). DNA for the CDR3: TGCAGTGGACAGCGGGAGGGCCCGGGGACCCAGTACTTC. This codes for CSGQREGPGTQYF.

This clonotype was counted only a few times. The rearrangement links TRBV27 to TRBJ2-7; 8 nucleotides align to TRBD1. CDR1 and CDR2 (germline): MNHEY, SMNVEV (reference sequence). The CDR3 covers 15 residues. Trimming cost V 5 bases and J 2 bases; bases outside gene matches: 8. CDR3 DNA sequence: TGTGCCAGCAGTATAACAGGGGGGCCAACCTACGAGCAGTACTTC. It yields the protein CASSITGGPTYEQYF.

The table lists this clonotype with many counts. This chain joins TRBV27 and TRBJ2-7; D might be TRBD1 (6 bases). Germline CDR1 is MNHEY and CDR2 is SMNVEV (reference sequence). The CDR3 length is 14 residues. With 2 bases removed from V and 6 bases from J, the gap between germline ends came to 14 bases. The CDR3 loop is CASSLGGALGEQYF. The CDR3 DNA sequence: TGTGCCAGCAGTTTAGGGGGCGCCCTCGGCGAGCAGTACTTC.

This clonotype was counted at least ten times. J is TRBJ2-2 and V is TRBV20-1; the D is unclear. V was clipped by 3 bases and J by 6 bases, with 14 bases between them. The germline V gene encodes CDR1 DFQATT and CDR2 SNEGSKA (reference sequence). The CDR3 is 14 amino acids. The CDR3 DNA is TGCAGTGCTAGCCCCACGGTGAGCTCCGGGGAGCTGTTTTTT. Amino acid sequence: CSASPTVSSGELFF.

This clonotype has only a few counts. The DNA for the CDR3 is TGTGCCAGCAGCCCCTGGGGTTCATACGAGCAGTACTTC. This encodes CASSPWGSYEQYF. This chain connects TRBV14 to TRBJ2-7, with D unclear. The V end lost 4 bases, the J end lost 4 bases, and 11 bases lay between the germline ends. CDR3 size: 13 residues. CDR1 SGHDN and CDR2 FVKESK come from the germline V gene.

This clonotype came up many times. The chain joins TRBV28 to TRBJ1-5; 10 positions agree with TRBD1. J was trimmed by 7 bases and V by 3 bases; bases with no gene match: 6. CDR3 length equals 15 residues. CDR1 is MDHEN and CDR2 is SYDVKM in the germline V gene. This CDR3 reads CASSFSGTGEQPQHF. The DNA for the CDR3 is TGTGCCAGCAGTTTCTCCGGGACAGGGGAGCAGCCCCAGCATTTT.

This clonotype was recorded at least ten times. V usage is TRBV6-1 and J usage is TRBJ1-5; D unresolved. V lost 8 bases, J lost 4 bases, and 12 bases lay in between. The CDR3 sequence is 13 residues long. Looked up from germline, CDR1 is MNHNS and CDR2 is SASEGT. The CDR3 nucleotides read TGTGCCAGCGTAGGCACGGGGAATCAGCCCCAGCATTTT. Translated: CASVGTGNQPQHF.

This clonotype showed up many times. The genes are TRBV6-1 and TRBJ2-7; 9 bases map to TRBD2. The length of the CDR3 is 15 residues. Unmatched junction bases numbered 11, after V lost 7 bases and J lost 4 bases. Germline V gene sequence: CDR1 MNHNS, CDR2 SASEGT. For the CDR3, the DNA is TGTGCCAGCATCGTACGTCTAGCGGGAAAGTACGAGCAGTACTTC. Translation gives CASIVRLAGKYEQYF.

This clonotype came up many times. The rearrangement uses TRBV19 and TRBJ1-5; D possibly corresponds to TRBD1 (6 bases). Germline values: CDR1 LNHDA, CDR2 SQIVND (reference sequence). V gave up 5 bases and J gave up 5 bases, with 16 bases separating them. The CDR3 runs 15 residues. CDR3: CASSRRREGDQPQHF. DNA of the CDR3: TGTGCCAGTAGTCGGCGGCGCGAGGGGGATCAGCCCCAGCATTTT. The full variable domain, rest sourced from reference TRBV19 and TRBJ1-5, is DGGITQSPKYLFRKEGQNVTLSCEQNLNHDAMYWYRQDPGQGLRLIYYSQIVNDFQKGDIAEGYSVSREKKESFPLTVTSAQKNPTAFYLCASSRRREGDQPQHFGDGTRLSIL.

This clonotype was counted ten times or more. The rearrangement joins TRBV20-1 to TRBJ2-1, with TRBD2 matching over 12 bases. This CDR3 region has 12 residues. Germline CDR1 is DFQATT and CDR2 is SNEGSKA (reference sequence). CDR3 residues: CKTSGRIDEQFF. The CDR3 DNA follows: TGCAAGACTAGCGGGAGAATCGATGAGCAGTTCTTC.

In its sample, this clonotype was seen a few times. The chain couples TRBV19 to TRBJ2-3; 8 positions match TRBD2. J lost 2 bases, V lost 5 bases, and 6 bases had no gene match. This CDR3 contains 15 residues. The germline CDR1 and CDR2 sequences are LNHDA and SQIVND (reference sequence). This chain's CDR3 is CASSRASGLTDTQYF. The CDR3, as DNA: TGTGCCAGTAGTCGAGCTAGCGGGCTCACAGATACGCAGTATTTT. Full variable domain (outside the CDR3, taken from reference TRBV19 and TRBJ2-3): DGGITQSPKYLFRKEGQNVTLSCEQNLNHDAMYWYRQDPGQGLRLIYYSQIVNDFQKGDIAEGYSVSREKKESFPLTVTSAQKNPTAFYLCASSRASGLTDTQYFGPGTRLTVL.

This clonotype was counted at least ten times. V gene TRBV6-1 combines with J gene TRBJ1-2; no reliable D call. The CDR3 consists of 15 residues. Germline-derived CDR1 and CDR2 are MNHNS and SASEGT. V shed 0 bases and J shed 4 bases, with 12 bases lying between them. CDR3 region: CASSEALTGSYGYTF. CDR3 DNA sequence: TGTGCCAGCAGTGAAGCTCTGACGGGAAGCTATGGCTACACCTTC.

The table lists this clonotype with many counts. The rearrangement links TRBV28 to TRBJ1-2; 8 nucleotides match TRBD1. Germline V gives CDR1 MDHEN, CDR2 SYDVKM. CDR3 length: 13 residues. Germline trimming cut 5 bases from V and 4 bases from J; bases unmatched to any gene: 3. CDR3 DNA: TGTGCCAGCAGTGGGGACAGGATCTATGGCTACACCTTC. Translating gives CASSGDRIYGYTF.

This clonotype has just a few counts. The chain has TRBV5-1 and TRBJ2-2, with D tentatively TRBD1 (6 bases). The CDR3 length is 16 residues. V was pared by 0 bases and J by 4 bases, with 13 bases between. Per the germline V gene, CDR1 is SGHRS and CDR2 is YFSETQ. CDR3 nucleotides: TGCGCCAGCAGCTTGGGGGTTTGGGACACCACCGGGGAGCTGTTTTTT. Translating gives CASSLGVWDTTGELFF.

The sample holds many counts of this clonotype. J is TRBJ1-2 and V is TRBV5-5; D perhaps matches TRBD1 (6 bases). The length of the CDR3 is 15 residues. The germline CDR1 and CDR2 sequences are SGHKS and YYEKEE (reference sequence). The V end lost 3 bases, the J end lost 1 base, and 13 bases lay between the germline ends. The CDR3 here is CASSSGGGFNYGYTF. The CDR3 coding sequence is TGTGCCAGCAGCTCCGGAGGGGGATTTAACTATGGCTACACCTTC.

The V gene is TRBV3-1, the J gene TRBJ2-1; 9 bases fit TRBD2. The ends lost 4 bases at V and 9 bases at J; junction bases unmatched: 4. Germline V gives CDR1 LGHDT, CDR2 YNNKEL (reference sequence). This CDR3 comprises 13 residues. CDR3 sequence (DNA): TGTGCCAGCAGCCTACTAGCGGGCGGTGAGCAGTTCTTC. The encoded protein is CASSLLAGGEQFF.

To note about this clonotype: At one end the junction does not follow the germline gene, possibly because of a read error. CDR3 protein: CASSGEPFGLDYDEQFF. Here the CDR3 DNA reads TGTGCCAGCAGCGGAGAACCCTTTGGGCTAGACTACGATGAGCAGTTCTTC. The chain employs TRBV13 and TRBJ2-1; the D gene is possibly TRBD2 (5 bases). The germline V gene encodes CDR1 PRHDT and CDR2 FYEKMQ (reference sequence). CDR3 length equals 17 residues.